This T cell receptor (beta chain) was found in a study of cytomegalovirus exposure and HLA in healthy donors. At the level of the study: The same platform as the approximately 640 first-cohort repertoires was used for the 120 validation repertoires, a later analysis reported.

Per germline, CDR1 LNHDA and CDR2 SQIVND (reference sequence). With 0 bases removed from V and 0 bases from J, the gap between germline ends came to 12 bases. The CDR3 runs to 17 residues. Remarks on this clone: The target antigen is unknown.

Study-level findings and limits: There were some public TCRs occurring in many donors, but most TCR sequences were rare. The study put around 180 TCR beta chains on its list as cytomegalovirus-associated.

This table comes from immunoSEQ multiplex PCR, and its TCRdb copy is limited to in-frame clones, with some not included. The table records approximately 82,000 clones, 95% of them present only once. The sequence was obtained from a woman aged 18-29 years in good health and CMV-seronegative. The chain recombines TRBV19 with TRBJ2-1, with D perhaps TRBD1 (5 bases). Sequencing input: PBMCs. DNA of the CDR3: TGTGCCAGTAGTATAGATTCGCGGCAGGGCTCCTACAATGAGCAGTTCTTC. It specifies CASSIDSRQGSYNEQFF.